In its sample, the clone carrying this T cell receptor (beta chain) ranks as medium-sized (0.01 to 0.1%). Its antigen is unknown. Lysates of CMV-infected fibroblasts at around 9.9 ug/mL stimulated these cells. Sorting of responding CD4+ T cells relied on upregulated CD40 ligand together with CD69. Undetectable plasma HIV-1 RNA below 50 copies/mL lasted at least 4 years. This was the immunoSEQ version 4 assay in survey mode. Produced via immunoSEQ multiplex PCR; TCRdb's table is partial and in-frame only. The sample contains approximately 8,000 clones, less than 75% of which appear only once. With 5 bases clipped from V and 2 bases from J, the junction kept 12 bases outside the gene matches. The CDR3 runs 16 residues. In germline, CDR1 is MNHEY, CDR2 SVGEGT. The sample comes from a study of persistence of HIV-infected CD4 T cells. General study findings and limits: Antigen-responding cells were enriched for degenerate expanded CDR3beta sequences.

This sequence joins TRBV6-2 or TRBV6-3 and TRBJ2-7; 7 bases align to TRBD2. The sequence was obtained from an adult man with HIV who was CMV-seropositive. Sequencing was performed on CD4+ T cells sorted from PBMCs after approximately 19-hour stimulation, taken from a patient who received antiretroviral therapy. CDR3 coding DNA: TGTGCCAGCAGTAGCTGGTCTAGCGGAGCTCCCTACGAGCAGTACTTC. This encodes CASSSWSSGAPYEQYF.